This T cell receptor (beta chain) emerged from a study of T-cell reconstitution after alpha-beta-depleted transplantation in children. This clonotype showed up many times. Its cognate antigen is unknown. Study results and limitations: Reportedly, alpha-beta T cells present about two months post-transplant originated from several hundred expanded clones of graft origin. The study traced high day-60 TCRbeta diversity in some patients to surviving recipient T cells and thymic progenitors.

The trim removed 2 bases at V and 1 base at J, leaving 3 bases unmatched. The germline V gene has CDR1 MNHEY and CDR2 SMNVEV (reference sequence). The CDR3 sequence is 16 residues long. Unique molecular identifiers were built into the TCRbeta library. TCRdb reprocessed the PCR reads with MiXCR, giving one entry per CDR3 protein. This sample has 670,000 or so distinct CDR3 sequences, with around 13% found just once. The sample in question was PBMCs, obtained before TCRalphabeta/CD19-depleted stem cell transplant. This chain uses TRBV27 with TRBJ2-1; 9 bases line up with TRBD1. The clonotype comes from a girl aged 2-10 years with congenital amegakaryocytic thrombocytopenia, due to receive a stem cell transplant. The CDR3 loop reads CASSLEGTGSYNEQFF. The CDR3 bases are TGTGCCAGCAGTTTAGAGGGGACAGGGTCCTACAATGAGCAGTTCTTC.